The present entry profiles one T cell receptor beta chain with its context. The antigen remains unidentified. This record comes from a study of radiation and T cells in renal cell carcinoma. Points from the study as a whole: Top tumor clonotypes rose in blood 2 weeks post-radiation, then contracted.

Repertoires were generated with immunoSEQ multiplex PCR, while TCRdb's copy carries only in-frame clones and drops some. The table lists roughly 120,000 clones, more than 80% of them singletons, with approximately 1.9% in the top ten. The trim removed 4 bases at V and 6 bases at J, leaving 3 bases unmatched. CDR1 is SGHRS and CDR2 is YFSETQ in the germline V gene. The CDR3 spans 13 residues. This sample's time point: blood 2 weeks post-SBRT. Stated treatment: 15 Gy SBRT to primary tumor, nephrectomy 4 weeks later. Radiation-treated patients gave blood at baseline, week 2 and week 4. The sequence derives from a woman aged 60-75 years with renal cell carcinoma. The chain combines TRBV5-1 with TRBJ1-1; 10 nucleotides line up with TRBD1. Sample: blood, taken from a patient whose treatment included radiotherapy and nephrectomy. The CDR3 spells CASSLGQGSEAFF. CDR3 bases: TGCGCCAGCAGCCTGGGACAGGGGTCTGAAGCTTTCTTT.